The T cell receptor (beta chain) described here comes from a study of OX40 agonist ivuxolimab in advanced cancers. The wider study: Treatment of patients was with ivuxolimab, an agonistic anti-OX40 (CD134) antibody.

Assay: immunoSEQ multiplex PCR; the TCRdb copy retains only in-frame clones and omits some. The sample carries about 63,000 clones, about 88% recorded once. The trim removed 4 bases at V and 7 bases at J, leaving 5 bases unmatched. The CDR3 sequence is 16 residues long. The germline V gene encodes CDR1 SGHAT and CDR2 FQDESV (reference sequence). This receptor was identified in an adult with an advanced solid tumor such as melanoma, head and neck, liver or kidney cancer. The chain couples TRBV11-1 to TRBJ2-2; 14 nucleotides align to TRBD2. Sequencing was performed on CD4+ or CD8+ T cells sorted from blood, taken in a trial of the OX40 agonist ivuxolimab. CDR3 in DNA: TGTGCCAGCAGCTCCAGACTAGCGGGAGGGCACGGGGAGCTGTTTTTT. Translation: CASSSRLAGGHGELFF.